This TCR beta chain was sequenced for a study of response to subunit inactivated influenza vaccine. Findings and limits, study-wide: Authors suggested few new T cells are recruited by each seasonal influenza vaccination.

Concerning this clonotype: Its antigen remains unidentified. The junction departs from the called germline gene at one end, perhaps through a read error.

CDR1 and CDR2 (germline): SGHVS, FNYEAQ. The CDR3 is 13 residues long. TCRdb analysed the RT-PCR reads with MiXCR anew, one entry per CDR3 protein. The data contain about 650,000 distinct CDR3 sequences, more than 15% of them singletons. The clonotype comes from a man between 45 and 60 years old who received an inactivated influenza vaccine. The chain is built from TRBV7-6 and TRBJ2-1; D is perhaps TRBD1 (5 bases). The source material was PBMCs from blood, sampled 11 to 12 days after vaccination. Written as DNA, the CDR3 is TGTGCCAGCACCTTAGCCCAGGGCAATGAGCAGTTCTTC. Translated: CASTLAQGNEQFF.